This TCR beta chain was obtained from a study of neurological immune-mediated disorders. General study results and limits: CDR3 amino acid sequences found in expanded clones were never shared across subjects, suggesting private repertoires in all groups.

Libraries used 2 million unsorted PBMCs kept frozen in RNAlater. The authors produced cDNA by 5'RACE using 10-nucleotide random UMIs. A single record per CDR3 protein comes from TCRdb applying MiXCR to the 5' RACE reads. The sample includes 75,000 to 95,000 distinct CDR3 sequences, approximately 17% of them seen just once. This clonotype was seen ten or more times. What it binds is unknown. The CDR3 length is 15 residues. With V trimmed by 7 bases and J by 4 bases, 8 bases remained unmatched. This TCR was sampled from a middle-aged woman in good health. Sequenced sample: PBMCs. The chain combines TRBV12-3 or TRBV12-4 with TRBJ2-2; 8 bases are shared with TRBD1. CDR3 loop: CASTPQGVGTGELFF. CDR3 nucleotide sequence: TGTGCCAGCACCCCACAGGGGGTGGGCACCGGGGAGCTGTTTTTT.